This T cell receptor beta chain stems from a study of cytomegalovirus exposure and HLA in healthy donors. Remarks on this clone: Its antigen is unidentified.

Donors came from a validation cohort of some 130 subjects, distinct from the first 666-subject cohort. The protocol was immunoSEQ multiplex PCR, while the TCRdb copy is restricted to in-frame clones and leaves out a portion. The sample consists of some 150,000 clones, more than 75% of them appearing once. Study results and limitations: Associated with cytomegalovirus, according to the listing, were 150 to 200 TCR beta chains.

The sample comprised PBMCs. This receptor was taken from a young man in good health and CMV-seropositive.

The DNA for the CDR3 is TGTGCCAGCAGCTTAGGGCTCGGGGGGCGGGTCACAGATACGCAGTATTTT. It is translated as CASSLGLGGRVTDTQYF. The chain recombines TRBV7-6 with TRBJ2-3; D might be TRBD2 (7 bases). This CDR3 has 17 amino acids. Between the trimmed V and J ends, which lost 1 base and 2 bases, there was a span of 16 bases. Germline V gene lookup returns CDR1 SGHVS and CDR2 FNYEAQ.